Below are 15 T cell receptor beta chains sequenced from a single sample in a study of beta chain features in type 1 diabetes. General observations from the study: There was a moderate but significant shortening of TCRB CDR3s in all four CD4+ subsets of Type 1 diabetes patients.

Their antigen targets remain unknown. The isolated RNA, all of it, was reverse transcribed, so expressed TCRB transcripts were what got sequenced. The method was immunoSEQ multiplex PCR; TCRdb's version includes in-frame clones alone and lacks a portion of them. The table shows 15,000 to 17,000 clones, with almost 70% occurring only once. Material: Tregs from blood. These receptors came from a man aged 30 to 39 with type 1 diabetes.

The chain links TRBV30 to TRBJ2-4, with a possible D match to TRBD2 (5 bases). Germline CDR1 and CDR2: GTSNPN and SVGIG (reference sequence). The CDR3 consists of 15 residues. Between the trimmed V and J ends, which lost 2 bases and 3 bases, there was a span of 14 bases. The CDR3 reads CAWSPAEVGKNIQYF. The CDR3 DNA reads TGTGCCTGGAGTCCGGCGGAGGTCGGCAAAAACATTCAGTACTTC.

The chain links TRBV18 to TRBJ2-5; D is unclear. Trimming took off 3 bases at V and 3 bases at J, with 2 bases between the two ends. The CDR3 covers 11 residues. From germline, CDR1 is KGHSH and CDR2 LQKENI. Here the CDR3 reads CASSPEETQYF. The DNA for the CDR3 is TGTGCCAGCTCACCCGAAGAGACCCAGTACTTC.

V usage is TRBV6-7 and J usage is TRBJ1-5, with 10 positions matching TRBD1. TRBV6-7 is given ORF status, its function remaining uncertain. Trimming removed 8 bases from V and 6 bases from J; junction bases left unmatched: 4. The CDR3 spans 13 residues. The chain's CDR3 is CASGDRGLQPQHF. The CDR3 nucleotides read TGTGCCAGCGGGGACAGGGGTCTTCAGCCCCAGCATTTT.

V gene TRBV6-6 combines with J gene TRBJ2-3, with 8 bases that match TRBD1. The CDR3 is made up of 16 amino acids. V lost 2 bases to trimming and J lost 1 base; unmatched junction nucleotides: 5. CDR1 MNHNY and CDR2 SVGAGI come from the germline V gene (reference sequence). CDR3 bases: TGTGCCAGCAGTTACCCGACAGGGGCAGGCACAGATACGCAGTATTTT. Its translation: CASSYPTGAGTDTQYF.

The rearrangement links TRBV6-5 to TRBJ2-2; 10 bases are shared with TRBD2. V trimming: 1 base; J trimming: 4 bases; junction bases outside the gene matches: 3. The CDR3 length is 16 residues. CDR1 is MNHEY and CDR2 is SVGAGI in the germline V gene. DNA for the CDR3: TGTGCCAGCAGTTACTTTGTAGCGGGGGGCACCGGGGAGCTGTTTTTT. This sequence encodes CASSYFVAGGTGELFF.

This clone has just a few counts. The rearrangement links TRBV13 to TRBJ1-2, with TRBD1 matching 11 bases. Germline CDR1 and CDR2: PRHDT and FYEKMQ (reference sequence). The CDR3 has 15 residues. The ends lost 5 bases at V and 4 bases at J; junction bases unmatched: 6. The CDR3 coding sequence is TGTGCCAGCAGCCCCCGGGACAGGGGGACCTATGGCTACACCTTC. Protein product: CASSPRDRGTYGYTF. Based on the CDR3 plus reference TRBV13 and TRBJ1-2, the full variable domain is AAGVIQSPRHLIKEKRETATLKCYPIPRHDTVYWYQQGPGQDPQFLISFYEKMQSDKGSIPDRFSAQQFSDYHSELNMSSLELGDSALYFCASSPRDRGTYGYTFGSGTRLTVV.

V and J are TRBV11-2 and TRBJ2-5; 7 nucleotides agree with TRBD1. The J call may be wrong; the DNA end is better matched by TRBJ2-7. Germline-derived CDR1 and CDR2 are SGHAT and FQNNGV. The CDR3 has 16 residues. CDR3 in DNA: TGTGCCAGCAGCCAAAGACGCACAGGGGTCGTCTACGAGCAGTACTTC. It translates to CASSQRRTGVVYEQYF.

This chain joins TRBV28 and TRBJ2-7; D call uncertain. Trimming removed 7 bases at V and 1 base at J, with 8 bases between. Germline V gene sequence: CDR1 MDHEN, CDR2 SYDVKM. This CDR3 contains 12 residues. CDR3 amino acids: CASTSGSYEQYF. The CDR3 bases are TGTGCCAGCACCTCGGGTTCCTACGAGCAGTACTTC.

J is TRBJ2-5 and V is TRBV5-1; 9 bases match TRBD2. Near its end, the DNA agrees better with TRBJ2-7, so the J call may be wrong. Germline V gene lookup returns CDR1 SGHRS and CDR2 YFSETQ. The CDR3 has 14 amino acids. CDR3 nucleotides: TGCGCCAGCAGCTTCGGTAGCGGGGGATACGAGCAGTACTTC. Protein: CASSFGSGGYEQYF.

V is TRBV18 and J is TRBJ2-3; 11 bases match TRBD2. Per germline, CDR1 KGHSH and CDR2 LQKENI. This CDR3 is built from 16 residues. V lost 4 bases, J lost 1 base, and 4 bases stayed unmatched. The CDR3 DNA is TGTGCCAGCTCACAGGGGACTAGCGGACGCACAGATACGCAGTATTTT. It yields the protein CASSQGTSGRTDTQYF.

CDR3 nucleotide sequence: TGTGCCTGGAGTCCCGTACAGGGGGCCAAAAACATTCAGTACTTC. Encoded protein: CAWSPVQGAKNIQYF. The chain uses TRBV30 and TRBJ2-4; 7 bases map to TRBD1. Germline V gene data show CDR1 as GTSNPN and CDR2 as SVGIG (reference sequence). J gave up 1 base and V 2 bases, and 5 bases lay outside the gene matches. The CDR3 has 15 amino acids.

The CDR3 region is CAWSSTGPGGYTF. The CDR3 DNA follows: TGTGCCTGGAGTAGCACAGGGCCAGGGGGCTACACCTTC. The chain carries TRBV30 and TRBJ1-2, with D tentatively TRBD1 (6 bases). V lost 2 bases to trimming and J lost 8 bases, with 15 bases between them. In germline, CDR1 is GTSNPN, CDR2 SVGIG (reference sequence). CDR3 size: 13 residues.

V is TRBV6-6 and J is TRBJ2-7; 14 nucleotides match TRBD2. Germline V gene sequence: CDR1 MNHNY, CDR2 SVGAGI (reference sequence). This CDR3 spans 15 amino acids. The ends lost 5 bases at V and 3 bases at J; junction bases unmatched: 3. CDR3 loop: CASSPGTSGSYEQYF. CDR3 sequence (DNA): TGTGCCAGCAGTCCCGGGACTAGCGGGAGCTACGAGCAGTACTTC.

This rearrangement joins TRBV2 to TRBJ1-4; the D gene is possibly TRBD1 (6 bases). In germline, CDR1 is SNHLY, CDR2 FYNNEI. CDR3 length: 14 residues. The V and J ends lost 2 bases and 8 bases respectively, with 12 bases between them. CDR3 in amino acids: CASSELVRGEKLFF. CDR3 in DNA: TGTGCCAGCAGTGAACTAGTAAGGGGGGAAAAACTGTTTTTT.

This chain connects TRBV5-1 to TRBJ2-4; D is possibly TRBD1 (6 bases). The CDR3 is 16 residues long. The germline V and J ends were trimmed by 0 bases and 2 bases, with 12 bases remaining between them. Looked up from germline, CDR1 is SGHRS and CDR2 is YFSETQ. In DNA, the CDR3 is TGCGCCAGCAGCTTGGCTGGGGGCTTCACCAAAAACATTCAGTACTTC. It specifies CASSLAGGFTKNIQYF.